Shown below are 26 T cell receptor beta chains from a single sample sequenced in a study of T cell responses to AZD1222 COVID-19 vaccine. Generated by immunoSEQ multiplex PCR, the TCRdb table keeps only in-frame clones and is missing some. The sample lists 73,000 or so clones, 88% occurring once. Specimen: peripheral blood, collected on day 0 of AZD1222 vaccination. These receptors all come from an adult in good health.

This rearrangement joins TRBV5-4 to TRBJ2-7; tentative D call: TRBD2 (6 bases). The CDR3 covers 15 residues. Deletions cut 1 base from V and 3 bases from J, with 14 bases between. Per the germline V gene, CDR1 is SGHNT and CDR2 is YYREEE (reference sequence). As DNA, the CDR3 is TGTGCCAGCAGCTTGCGCCGGGAGTATGACTACGAGCAGTACTTC. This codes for CASSLRREYDYEQYF. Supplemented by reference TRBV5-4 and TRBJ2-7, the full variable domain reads ETGVTQSPTHLIKTRGQQVTLRCSSQSGHNTVSWYQQALGQGPQFIFQYYREEENGRGNFPPRFSGLQFPNYSSELNVNALELDDSALYLCASSLRREYDYEQYFGPGTRLTVT.

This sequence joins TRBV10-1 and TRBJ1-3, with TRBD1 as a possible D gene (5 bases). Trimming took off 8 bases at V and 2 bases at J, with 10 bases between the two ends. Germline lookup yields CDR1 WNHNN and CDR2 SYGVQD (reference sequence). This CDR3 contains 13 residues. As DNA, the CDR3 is TGCGCCAGCGGGACCTCGACTGGAAACACCATATATTTT. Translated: CASGTSTGNTIYF.

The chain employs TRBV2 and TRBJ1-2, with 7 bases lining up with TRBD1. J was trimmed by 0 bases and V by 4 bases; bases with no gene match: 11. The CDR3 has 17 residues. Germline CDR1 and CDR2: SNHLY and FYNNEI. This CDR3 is CASSAIDRDLSNYGYTF. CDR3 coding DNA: TGTGCCAGCAGTGCCATCGACAGGGACCTATCTAACTATGGCTACACCTTC. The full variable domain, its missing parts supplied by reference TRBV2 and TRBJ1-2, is EPEVTQTPSHQVTQMGQEVILRCVPISNHLYFYWYRQILGQKVEFLVSFYNNEISEKSEIFDDQFSVERPDGSNFTLKIRSTKLEDSAMYFCASSAIDRDLSNYGYTFGSGTRLTVV.

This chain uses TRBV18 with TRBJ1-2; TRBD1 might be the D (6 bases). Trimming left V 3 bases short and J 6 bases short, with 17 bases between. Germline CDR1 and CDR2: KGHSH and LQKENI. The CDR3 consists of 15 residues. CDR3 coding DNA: TGTGCCAGCTCACCGGCGAACCAGGGGCAGGATGGCTACACCTTC. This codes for CASSPANQGQDGYTF.

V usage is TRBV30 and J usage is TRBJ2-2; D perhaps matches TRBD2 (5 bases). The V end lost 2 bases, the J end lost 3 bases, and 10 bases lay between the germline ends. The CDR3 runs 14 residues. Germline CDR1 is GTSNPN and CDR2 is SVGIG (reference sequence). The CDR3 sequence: CAWSQRVDTGELFF. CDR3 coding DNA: TGTGCCTGGAGTCAGAGGGTGGACACCGGGGAGCTGTTTTTT.

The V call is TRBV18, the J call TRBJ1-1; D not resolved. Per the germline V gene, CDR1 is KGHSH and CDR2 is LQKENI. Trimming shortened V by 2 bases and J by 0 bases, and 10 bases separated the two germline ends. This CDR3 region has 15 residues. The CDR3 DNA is TGTGCCAGCTCACCAGGGGAATTTATGAACACTGAAGCTTTCTTT. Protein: CASSPGEFMNTEAFF. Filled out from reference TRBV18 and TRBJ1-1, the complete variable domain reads NAGVMQNPRHLVRRRGQEARLRCSPMKGHSHVYWYRQLPEEGLKFMVYLQKENIIDESGMPKERFSAEFPKEGPSILRIQQVVRGDSAAYFCASSPGEFMNTEAFFGQGTRLTVV.

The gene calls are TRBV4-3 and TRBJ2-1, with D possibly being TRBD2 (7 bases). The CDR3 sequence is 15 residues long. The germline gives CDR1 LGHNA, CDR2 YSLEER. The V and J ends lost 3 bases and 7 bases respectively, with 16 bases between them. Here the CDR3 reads CASSQMGGASNEQFF. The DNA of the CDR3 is TGCGCCAGCAGCCAGATGGGGGGGGCTTCTAATGAGCAGTTCTTC.

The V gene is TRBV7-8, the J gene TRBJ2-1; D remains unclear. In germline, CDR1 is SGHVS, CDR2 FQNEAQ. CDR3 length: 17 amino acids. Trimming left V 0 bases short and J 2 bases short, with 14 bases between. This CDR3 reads CASSLAWVSVPYNEQFF. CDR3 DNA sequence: TGTGCCAGCAGCTTAGCGTGGGTCAGCGTTCCCTACAATGAGCAGTTCTTC.

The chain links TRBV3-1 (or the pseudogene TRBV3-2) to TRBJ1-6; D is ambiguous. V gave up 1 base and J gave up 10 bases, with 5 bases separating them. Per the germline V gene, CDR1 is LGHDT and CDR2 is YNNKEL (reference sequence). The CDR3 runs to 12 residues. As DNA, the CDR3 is TGTGCCAGCAGCCAAGTATCGTCACCCCTCCACTTT. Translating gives CASSQVSSPLHF.

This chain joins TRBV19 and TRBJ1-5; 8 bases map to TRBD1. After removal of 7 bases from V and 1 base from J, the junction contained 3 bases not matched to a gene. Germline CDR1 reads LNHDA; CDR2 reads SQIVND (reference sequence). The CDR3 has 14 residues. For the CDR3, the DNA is TGTGCCAGTATGACAGGGGTGAGCAATCAGCCCCAGCATTTT. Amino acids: CASMTGVSNQPQHF.

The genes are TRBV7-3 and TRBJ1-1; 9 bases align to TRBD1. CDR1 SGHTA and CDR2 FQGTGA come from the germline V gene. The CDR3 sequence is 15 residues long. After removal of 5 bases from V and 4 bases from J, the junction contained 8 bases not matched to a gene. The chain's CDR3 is CASSPGTGIFTEAFF. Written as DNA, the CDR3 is TGTGCCAGCAGCCCGGGGACAGGGATCTTCACTGAAGCTTTCTTT.

CDR3 region: CASRTSYEQYF. As DNA, the CDR3 is TGTGCCAGCAGGACCTCCTACGAGCAGTACTTC. V usage is TRBV28 and J usage is TRBJ2-7; unclear D gene. V gave up 6 bases and J gave up 0 bases, with 3 bases separating them. CDR3 length: 11 amino acids. CDR1 and CDR2 from the germline V gene are MDHEN and SYDVKM.

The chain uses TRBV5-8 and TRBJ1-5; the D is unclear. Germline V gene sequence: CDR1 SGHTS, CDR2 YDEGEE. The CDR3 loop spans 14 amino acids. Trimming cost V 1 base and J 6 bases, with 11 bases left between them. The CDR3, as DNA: TGTGCCAGCAGCTTGCGCACATCTGGTCAGCCCCAGCATTTT. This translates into CASSLRTSGQPQHF.

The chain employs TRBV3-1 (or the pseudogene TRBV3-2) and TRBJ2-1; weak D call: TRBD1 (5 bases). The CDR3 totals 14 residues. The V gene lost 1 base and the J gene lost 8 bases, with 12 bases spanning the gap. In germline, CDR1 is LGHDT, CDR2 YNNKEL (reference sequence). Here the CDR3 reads CASSQVHGADEQFF. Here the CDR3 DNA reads TGTGCCAGCAGCCAAGTTCATGGGGCGGATGAGCAGTTCTTC.

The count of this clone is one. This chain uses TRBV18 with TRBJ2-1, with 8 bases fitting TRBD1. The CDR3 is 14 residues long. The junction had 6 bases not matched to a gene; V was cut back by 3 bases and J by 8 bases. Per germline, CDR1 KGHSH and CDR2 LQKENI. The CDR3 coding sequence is TGTGCCAGCTCACCTTCAGGGGGCGAATATGAGCAGTTCTTC. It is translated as CASSPSGGEYEQFF.

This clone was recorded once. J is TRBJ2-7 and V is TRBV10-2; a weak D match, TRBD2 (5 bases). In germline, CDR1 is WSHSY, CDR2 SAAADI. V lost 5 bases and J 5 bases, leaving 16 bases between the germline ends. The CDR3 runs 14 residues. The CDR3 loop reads CASSRTDSNHEQYF. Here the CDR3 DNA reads TGCGCCAGCAGTCGGACGGACTCTAACCACGAGCAGTACTTC.

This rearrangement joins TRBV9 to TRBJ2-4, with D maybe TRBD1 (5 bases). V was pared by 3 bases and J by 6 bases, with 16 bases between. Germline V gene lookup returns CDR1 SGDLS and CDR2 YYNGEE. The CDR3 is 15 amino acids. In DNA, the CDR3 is TGTGCCAGCAGCGGCAATTCAGGGAAGGGAAACATTCAGTACTTC. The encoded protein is CASSGNSGKGNIQYF.

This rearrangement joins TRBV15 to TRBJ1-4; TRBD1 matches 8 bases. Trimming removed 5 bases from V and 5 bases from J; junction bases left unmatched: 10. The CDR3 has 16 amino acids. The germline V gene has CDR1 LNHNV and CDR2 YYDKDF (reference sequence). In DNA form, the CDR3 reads TGTGCCACCAGCGGGGAATCCGGGACAGGCAATGAAAAACTGTTTTTT. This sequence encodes CATSGESGTGNEKLFF.

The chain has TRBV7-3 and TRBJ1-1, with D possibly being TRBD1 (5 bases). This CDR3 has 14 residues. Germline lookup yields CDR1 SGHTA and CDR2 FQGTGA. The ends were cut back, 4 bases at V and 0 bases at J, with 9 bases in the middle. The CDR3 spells CASSSGPMNTEAFF. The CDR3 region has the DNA TGTGCCAGCAGCTCGGGACCAATGAACACTGAAGCTTTCTTT. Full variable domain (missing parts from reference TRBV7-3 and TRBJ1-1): GAGVSQTPSNKVTEKGKYVELRCDPISGHTALYWYRQSLGQGPEFLIYFQGTGAADDSGLPNDRFFAVRPEGSVSTLKIQRTERGDSAVYLCASSSGPMNTEAFFGQGTRLTVV.

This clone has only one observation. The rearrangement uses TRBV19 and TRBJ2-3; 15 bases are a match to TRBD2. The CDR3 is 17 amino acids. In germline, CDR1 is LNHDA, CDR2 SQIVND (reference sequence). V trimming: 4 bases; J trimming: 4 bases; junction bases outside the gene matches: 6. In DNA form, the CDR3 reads TGTGCCAGTAGTAGGGGACTAGCGGGAGGTATGGCAGATACGCAGTATTTT. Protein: CASSRGLAGGMADTQYF.

CDR3 sequence (DNA): TGTGCCAGCAGTAAGGGGGGAGGGCCCTACGAGCAGTACTTC. This translates into CASSKGGGPYEQYF. This rearrangement joins TRBV2 to TRBJ2-7; a possible D gene is TRBD2 (7 bases). The CDR3 runs to 14 residues. The V end was cut by 5 bases, the J end by 2 bases, with 13 bases between. Germline V gives CDR1 SNHLY, CDR2 FYNNEI.

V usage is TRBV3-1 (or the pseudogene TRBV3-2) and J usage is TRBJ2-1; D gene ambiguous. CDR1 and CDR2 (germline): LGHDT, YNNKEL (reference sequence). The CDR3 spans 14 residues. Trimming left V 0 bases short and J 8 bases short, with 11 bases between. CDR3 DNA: TGTGCCAGCAGCCAAGATTGGGCTGGGGATGAGCAGTTCTTC. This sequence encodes CASSQDWAGDEQFF.

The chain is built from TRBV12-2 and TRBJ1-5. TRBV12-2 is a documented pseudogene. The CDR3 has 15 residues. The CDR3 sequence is CASRCAGGCNQPQHF. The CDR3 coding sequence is TGTGCAAGTCGCTGTGCGGGGGGCTGCAATCAGCCCCAGCATTTT.

CDR3: CASSLDGGSYNSPLHF. DNA of the CDR3: TGCGCCAGCAGCTTGGATGGGGGGTCCTATAATTCACCCCTCCACTTT. The rearrangement uses TRBV5-1 and TRBJ1-6, with TRBD1 as a possible D gene (5 bases). Germline V gene lookup returns CDR1 SGHRS and CDR2 YFSETQ. This CDR3 spans 16 amino acids. V was trimmed by 0 bases and J by 1 base, leaving 8 bases between them.

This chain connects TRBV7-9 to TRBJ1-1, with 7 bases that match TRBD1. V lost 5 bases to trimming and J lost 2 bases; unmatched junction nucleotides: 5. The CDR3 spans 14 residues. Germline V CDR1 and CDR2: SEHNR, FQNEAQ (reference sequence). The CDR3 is CASSTYRGNTEAFF. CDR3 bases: TGTGCCAGCAGCACATACAGGGGTAACACTGAAGCTTTCTTT.

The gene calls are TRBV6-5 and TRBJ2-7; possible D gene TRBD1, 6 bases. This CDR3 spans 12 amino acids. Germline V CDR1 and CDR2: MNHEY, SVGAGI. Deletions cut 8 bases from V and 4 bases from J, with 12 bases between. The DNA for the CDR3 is TGTGCCAGCGGACAGACGCTGTACGAGCAGTACTTC. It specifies CASGQTLYEQYF.